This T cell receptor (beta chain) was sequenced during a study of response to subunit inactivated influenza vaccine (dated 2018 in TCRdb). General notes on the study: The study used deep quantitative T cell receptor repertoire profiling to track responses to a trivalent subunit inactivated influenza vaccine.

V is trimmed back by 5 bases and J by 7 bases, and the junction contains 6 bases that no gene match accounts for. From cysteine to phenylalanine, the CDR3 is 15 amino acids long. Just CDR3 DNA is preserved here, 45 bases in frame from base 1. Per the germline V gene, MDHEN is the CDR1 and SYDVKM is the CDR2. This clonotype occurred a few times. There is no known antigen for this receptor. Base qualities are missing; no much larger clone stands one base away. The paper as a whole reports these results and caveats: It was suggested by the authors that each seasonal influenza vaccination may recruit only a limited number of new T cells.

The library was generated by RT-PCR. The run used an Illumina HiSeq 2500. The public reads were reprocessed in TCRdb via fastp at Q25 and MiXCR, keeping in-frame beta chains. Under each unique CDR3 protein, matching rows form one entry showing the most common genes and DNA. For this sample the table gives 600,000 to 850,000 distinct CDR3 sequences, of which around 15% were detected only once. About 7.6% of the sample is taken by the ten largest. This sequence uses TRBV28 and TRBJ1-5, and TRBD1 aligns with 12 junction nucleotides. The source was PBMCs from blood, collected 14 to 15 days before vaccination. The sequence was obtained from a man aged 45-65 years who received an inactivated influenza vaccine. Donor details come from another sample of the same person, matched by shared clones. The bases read TGTGCCAGCAGTGACCCCGGGACAGGGGGCCAGCCCCAGCATTTT. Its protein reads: CASSDPGTGGQPQHF.